This T cell receptor beta chain was recorded in a study of cytomegalovirus exposure and HLA in healthy donors. Whole-study context: In a later analysis, the roughly 120 validation repertoires were reported to have used the same platform as the 600 to 800 first-cohort repertoires. Study-wide points: There were under 200 TCR beta chains listed as cytomegalovirus-associated. In the 90 to 150 validation repertoires, approximately 94% of cluster scores exceeded 0, per a later analysis.

Comment on this clone: Antigen: not known.

Sequencing used immunoSEQ multiplex PCR; TCRdb keeps in-frame clones, though not all of them. This sample yields 68,000 or so clones, of which more than 80% are seen a single time; 1% to 1.5% belongs to the top ten. Among the 120 or so subjects of the validation cohort, separate from the 666-subject first cohort, were the donors. V lost 8 bases and J lost 1; bases outside the gene matches: 16. This CDR3 comprises 19 residues. The germline gives CDR1 MDHEN, CDR2 SYDVKM. This TCR came from a woman under 30 in good health and CMV-seronegative. Sample: PBMCs. The chain has TRBV28 and TRBJ1-5; TRBD1 aligns across 11 bases. This chain's CDR3 is CASVTRRDRGFLSNQPQHF. The CDR3 DNA sequence: TGTGCCAGCGTTACCCGCCGGGACAGGGGGTTTTTGAGCAATCAGCCCCAGCATTTT.